This T cell receptor (beta chain) was retrieved from a study of blood T cell repertoires in COVID-19. The table came from immunoSEQ multiplex PCR; TCRdb's copy has only in-frame clones and leaves some out. The data contain roughly 80,000 clones, around 80% of them singletons. The CDR3 spans 15 residues. V lost 7 bases to trimming and J lost 4 bases, with 19 bases between them. The germline V gene has CDR1 MNHEY and CDR2 SVGAGI. The chain combines TRBV6-5 with TRBJ1-1; D perhaps matches TRBD1 (5 bases). Sequencing was carried out using peripheral blood. The TCR was taken from a man in his sixties with active or convalescent COVID-19. The DNA of the CDR3 is TGTGCCAGCACCGTAGAGATTCAGGGTGGCACTGAAGCTTTCTTT. Its translation: CASTVEIQGGTEAFF.